This is a list of T cell receptor beta chains from one sample in a study of T cell responses to AZD1222 COVID-19 vaccine. Using immunoSEQ multiplex PCR, the repertoire was profiled, and TCRdb retains in-frame clones only, with some absent. The sample carries roughly 56,000 clones, approximately 85% recorded once. The sample consisted of peripheral blood, taken on day 0 of AZD1222 vaccination. The origin of the receptors is an adult in good health. CDR3s include the opening cysteine and the closing phenylalanine or tryptophan. The order of the fields is J gene, CDR3 length, D gene, clone size, V gene, CDR3 DNA, CDR3 protein. The D gene is left open where the match is weak. The size field is filled for only some rows; it gives once, few, many or a size class.

TRBJ2-3,14,.,.,TRBV19,TGTGCCAGTAGTATGGGGTTGGGCACAGATACGCAGTATTTT,CASSMGLGTDTQYF
TRBJ1-4,15,.,once,TRBV10-2,TGCGCCAGCAGTGAGTCGGGCAGAACTAATGAAAAACTGTTTTTT,CASSESGRTNEKLFF
TRBJ1-1,13,.,.,TRBV29-1,TGCAGCGTTGGAGGGGCAGGGGACACTGAAGCTTTCTTT,CSVGGAGDTEAFF
TRBJ2-5,18,TRBD2,.,TRBV24-1,TGTGCCACCAGTGATTTGAAAAGAGGACTAGCGGGTGGGGAGACCCAGTACTTC,CATSDLKRGLAGGETQYF
TRBJ1-5,12,.,once,TRBV10-2,TGCGCCAGCAGTGAGGGAAACCAGCCCCAGCATTTT,CASSEGNQPQHF
TRBJ2-2,15,TRBD1,.,TRBV19,TGTGCCAGTACCTCCTCCGGGACAGGGACCGGGGAGCTGTTTTTT,CASTSSGTGTGELFF
TRBJ2-2,18,.,few,TRBV28,TGTGCCAGCAAAGTTTGGGTGCTCAGCTCTCCCAACACCGGGGAGCTGTTTTTT,CASKVWVLSSPNTGELFF
TRBJ1-5,20,TRBD1,once,TRBV6-2/TRBV6-3,TGTGCCAGCAGCTCCACACGTGACAGGGCTGGGGTCAGAAGCAATCAGCCCCAGCATTTT,CASSSTRDRAGVRSNQPQHF
TRBJ2-7,16,TRBD1,few,TRBV29-1,TGCAGCGTCGCGGCCTCCGGGACAGGGGTTGGGTACGAGCAGTACTTC,CSVAASGTGVGYEQYF
TRBJ2-2,17,.,.,TRBV4-1,TGCGCCAGCAGCCCACTGGGTCGACGGGAGAACACCGGGGAGCTGTTTTTT,CASSPLGRRENTGELFF
TRBJ2-1,14,.,.,TRBV7-9,TGTGCCAGCAGCTTAACTAGGGGGGCAGGTGAGCAGTTCTTC,CASSLTRGAGEQFF
TRBJ2-2,12,.,.,TRBV19,TGTGCCAGTAGTATAGTGCGCGGGGAGCTGTTTTTT,CASSIVRGELFF
TRBJ2-1,15,TRBD2,.,TRBV7-2,TGTGCCAGCAGAGCTAGCGGAGGCTCCTACAATGAGCAGTTCTTC,CASRASGGSYNEQFF
TRBJ1-1,12,TRBD1,.,TRBV13,TGTGCCAGCGAACAGGGGCGGGAGAAAGCTTTCTTT,CASEQGREKAFF
TRBJ1-1,15,.,.,TRBV6-5,TGTGCCAGCACCACCCGTCCGGCCATCAACACTGAAGCTTTCTTT,CASTTRPAINTEAFF
TRBJ1-1,13,.,.,TRBV13,TGTGCCAGCAGCCTCGGGTCCAACACTGAAGCTTTCTTT,CASSLGSNTEAFF
TRBJ1-4,14,.,.,TRBV29-1,TGCAGCGTTGAGCTCGGGTGGGGCAATGAAAAACTGTTTTTT,CSVELGWGNEKLFF
TRBJ2-7,13,TRBD1,few,TRBV3-1/TRBV3-2,TGTGCCAGCAGCCAGCCGACAGGGCTCGAGCAGTACTTC,CASSQPTGLEQYF
TRBJ2-7,15,TRBD1,few,TRBV18,TGTGCCAGCTCGCTTCATACAGGGGGCTCCTACGAGCAGTACTTC,CASSLHTGGSYEQYF
TRBJ2-7,17,.,.,TRBV2,TGTGCCATCCACGACACTGCGAACAGACTGGGGTTCGCCGAGCAGTACTTC,CAIHDTANRLGFAEQYF
TRBJ1-5,15,TRBD1,.,TRBV30,TGTGCCTGGAGCCCAGGGACAACAGGGGCTCAGCCCCAGCATTTT,CAWSPGTTGAQPQHF
TRBJ1-2,14,.,few,TRBV7-9,TGTGCCAGCAGTTCCCCGGGGTTCGAGGATGGCTACACCTTC,CASSSPGFEDGYTF
TRBJ1-5,16,.,.,TRBV6-5,TGTGCCAGCAGTTACTCGAGGCCTGGTAGGAATCAGCCCCAGCATTTT,CASSYSRPGRNQPQHF
TRBJ2-3,15,TRBD1,few,TRBV6-5,TGTGCCAGCAGTTTACAGGGGGCGCTTGTAGATACGCAGTATTTT,CASSLQGALVDTQYF
TRBJ2-7,13,.,.,TRBV28,TGTGCCAGCCAAAGGGGCGGCAACTACGAGCAGTACTTC,CASQRGGNYEQYF
TRBJ2-5,14,.,.,TRBV7-7,TGTGCTAGCAGCTTCAGCAACGGCCCAGAGACCCAGTACTTC,CASSFSNGPETQYF
TRBJ2-2,14,.,.,TRBV19,TGTGCCAGTAGCGTTACAGGGGAGGCCGGGGAGCTGTTTTTT,CASSVTGEAGELFF
TRBJ2-3,17,.,.,TRBV5-8,TGTGCCAGCAGCTTGACGACTGGGGGAATTAGCACAGATACGCAGTATTTT,CASSLTTGGISTDTQYF
TRBJ1-2,14,TRBD1,.,TRBV5-4,TGTGCCAGCAGCTTGGGACAGGGGGTCTATGGCTACACCTTC,CASSLGQGVYGYTF
TRBJ2-7,13,.,.,TRBV5-4,TGTGCCAGCAGCCCACCTCAGGGCTACGAGCAGTACTTC,CASSPPQGYEQYF
TRBJ2-7,15,.,.,TRBV25-1,TGTGCCAGCAGTGAATTTCCAAATTCAACCTACGAGCAGTACTTC,CASSEFPNSTYEQYF
TRBJ1-2,12,.,once,TRBV9,TGTGCCAGCAGCGTAGCTAACTATGGCTACACCTTC,CASSVANYGYTF
TRBJ2-7,16,.,once,TRBV7-8,TGTGCCAGCAGCTCCGAGTTGGGAGAGGACGGGTACGAGCAGTACTTC,CASSSELGEDGYEQYF
TRBJ1-5,14,TRBD1,.,TRBV2,TGTGCCAGCAGCCAAGGGGGCGCGTATCAGCCCCAGCATTTT,CASSQGGAYQPQHF
TRBJ1-5,12,.,.,TRBV5-6,TGTGCCAGCAGCTTAAGGGATCAGCCCCAGCATTTT,CASSLRDQPQHF
TRBJ2-1,15,.,.,TRBV28,TGTGCCAGCAGTTCCGGGACTTTTACCTACAATGAGCAGTTCTTC,CASSSGTFTYNEQFF